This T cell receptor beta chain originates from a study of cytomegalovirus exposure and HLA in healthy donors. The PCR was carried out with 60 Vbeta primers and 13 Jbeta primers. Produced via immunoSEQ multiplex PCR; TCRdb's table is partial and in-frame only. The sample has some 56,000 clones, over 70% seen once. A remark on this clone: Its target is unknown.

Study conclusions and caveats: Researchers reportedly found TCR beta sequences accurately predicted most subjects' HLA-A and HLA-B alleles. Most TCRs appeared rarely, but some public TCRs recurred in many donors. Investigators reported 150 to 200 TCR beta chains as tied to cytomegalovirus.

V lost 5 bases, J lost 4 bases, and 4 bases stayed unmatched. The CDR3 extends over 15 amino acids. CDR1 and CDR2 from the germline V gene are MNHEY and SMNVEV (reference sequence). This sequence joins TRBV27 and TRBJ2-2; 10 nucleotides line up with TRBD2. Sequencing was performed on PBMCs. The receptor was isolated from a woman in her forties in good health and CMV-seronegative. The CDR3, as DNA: TGTGCCAGCAGTAGCCTAGCGGGAGTCACCGGGGAGCTGTTTTTT. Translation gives CASSSLAGVTGELFF.